The 23 T cell receptor beta chains listed next were all sequenced from one sample in a study of shared clonotypes between healthy human individuals. The repertoire was sequenced with immunoSEQ multiplex PCR; TCRdb's copy has only in-frame clones and lacks some. The sample yields fewer than 650,000 clones, 70% to 80% seen once. The sample taken for sequencing was PBMCs. The receptors were sampled from a woman between 35 and 50 years old in good health. Some clones in this sample may be carry-over from other donors' samples.

The J gene is TRBJ2-3, the V gene TRBV29-1; a weak D match, TRBD2 (6 bases). Deletions cut 0 bases from V and 6 bases from J, with 13 bases between. This CDR3 has 14 residues. CDR1 SQVTM and CDR2 ANQGSEA come from the germline V gene. The CDR3 region is CSVEDGGSSDTQYF. The CDR3 DNA reads TGCAGCGTTGAAGACGGAGGGAGCAGTGATACGCAGTATTTT.

This chain joins TRBV19 and TRBJ2-7, with 7 bases fitting TRBD1. The ends lost 3 bases at V and 3 bases at J; junction bases unmatched: 8. The CDR3 sequence is 15 residues long. Germline CDR1 reads LNHDA; CDR2 reads SQIVND (reference sequence). DNA for the CDR3: TGTGCCAGTAGTATTTTTGGGACAGAGGACTACGAGCAGTACTTC. Translating it yields CASSIFGTEDYEQYF. Looking up the rest from reference TRBV19 and TRBJ2-7 gives the full variable domain: DGGITQSPKYLFRKEGQNVTLSCEQNLNHDAMYWYRQDPGQGLRLIYYSQIVNDFQKGDIAEGYSVSREKKESFPLTVTSAQKNPTAFYLCASSIFGTEDYEQYFGPGTRLTVT.

This clone was picked up many times. The rearrangement links TRBV27 to TRBJ1-5; D might be TRBD1 (6 bases). V lost 7 bases and J lost 2, with 12 bases in between. The CDR3 spans 14 residues. CDR1 MNHEY and CDR2 SMNVEV come from the germline V gene (reference sequence). CDR3 sequence: CASKGDIGNQPQHF. DNA of the CDR3: TGTGCCAGCAAGGGGGATATTGGCAATCAGCCCCAGCATTTT.

V usage is TRBV2 and J usage is TRBJ1-5, with D possibly being TRBD1 (6 bases). This CDR3 spans 16 amino acids. Per the germline V gene, CDR1 is SNHLY and CDR2 is FYNNEI. V was trimmed by 8 bases and J by 2 bases, leaving 19 bases between them. CDR3 nucleotides: TGTGCCAGCCGGAGCGGATCAGGGGATCGCAATCAGCCCCAGCATTTT. It specifies CASRSGSGDRNQPQHF.

The chain combines TRBV5-4 with TRBJ2-5; 8 nucleotides line up with TRBD1. CDR3 length equals 15 residues. The V and J ends lost 9 bases and 2 bases, in that order; junction bases with no gene match: 12. CDR1 and CDR2 from the germline V gene are SGHNT and YYREEE (reference sequence). Here the CDR3 reads CATAPGGRFQETQYF. CDR3 in DNA: TGTGCCACAGCCCCAGGGGGCAGATTTCAAGAGACCCAGTACTTC.

The chain employs TRBV7-2 and TRBJ1-2; the D is unclear. The V end was cut by 2 bases, the J end by 5 bases, with 21 bases between. The CDR3 has 17 residues. Germline CDR1 SGHTA, CDR2 FQGNSA. The CDR3 region is CASSLSPGSPSSYGYTF. The CDR3 bases are TGTGCCAGCAGCTTAAGCCCCGGGTCTCCATCATCGTATGGCTACACCTTC. The variable domain in full, with the rest retrieved from reference TRBV7-2 and TRBJ1-2, is GAGVSQSPSNKVTEKGKDVELRCDPISGHTALYWYRQSLGQGLEFLIYFQGNSAPDKSGLPSDRFSAERTGGSVSTLTIQRTQQEDSAVYLCASSLSPGSPSSYGYTFGSGTRLTVV.

CDR3 coding DNA: TGTGCCAGTAGCCCCGTAGGACAGACATATGGCTACACCTTC. Encoded protein: CASSPVGQTYGYTF. This rearrangement joins TRBV19 to TRBJ1-2, with D possibly matching TRBD1 (6 bases). V was trimmed by 6 bases and J by 5 bases, leaving 16 bases between them. CDR3 length: 14 residues. Per germline, CDR1 LNHDA and CDR2 SQIVND (reference sequence).

CDR3 residues: CASTTEFLYTEAFF. The CDR3 coding sequence is TGTGCCAGCACCACAGAGTTTTTGTACACTGAAGCTTTCTTT. V usage is TRBV2 and J usage is TRBJ1-1; D unresolved. Germline CDR1 SNHLY, CDR2 FYNNEI. Trimming shortened V by 7 bases and J by 3 bases, and 15 bases separated the two germline ends. The CDR3 spans 14 residues.

Notes on this clone: Other nucleotide sequences from this sample produce the same CDR3. CDR3 in DNA: TGTGCCAGCAGCGTCCTAGCGGGAGGCACAGATACGCAGTATTTT. This codes for CASSVLAGGTDTQYF. The chain links TRBV9 to TRBJ2-3; 10 nucleotides line up with TRBD2. The CDR3 covers 15 residues. Germline V CDR1 and CDR2: SGDLS, YYNGEE. V lost 2 bases to trimming and J lost 1 base; unmatched junction nucleotides: 1.

The chain is built from TRBV7-6 and TRBJ2-7; TRBD1 or TRBD2 may be the D gene (5 bases each). Germline V gene data show CDR1 as SGHVS and CDR2 as FNYEAQ. This CDR3 comprises 16 residues. V was pared by 4 bases and J by 0 bases, with 16 bases between. Written as DNA, the CDR3 is TGTGCCAGCAGCTCGCCCCGGGGCCTACGCTCCTACGAGCAGTACTTC. Translation: CASSSPRGLRSYEQYF.

Turning to this clone: A much larger clone is a single base away; this may be a read error. The same CDR3 is also encoded by other DNA sequences in this sample. The chain employs TRBV30 and TRBJ1-5; 7 bases map to TRBD1. CDR1 and CDR2 (germline): GTSNPN, SVGIG (reference sequence). The CDR3 consists of 13 residues. The CDR3, as DNA: TGTGCCTGGAGTGTAGGGGGCAATCAGCCCCAGCATTTC. It yields the protein CAWSVGGNQPQHF.

V gene TRBV9 combines with J gene TRBJ2-2, with D hard to call. CDR3 size: 16 residues. V shed 1 base and J shed 3 bases, with 13 bases lying between them. Germline values: CDR1 SGDLS, CDR2 YYNGEE. The CDR3 region has the DNA TGTGCCAGCAGCGTACTCTCGAATGGGTACACCGGGGAGCTGTTTTTT. This encodes CASSVLSNGYTGELFF.

In the case of this clone: This sample also contains other DNA sequences that code for the same CDR3. The J gene is TRBJ1-5, the V gene TRBV28; 7 nucleotides line up with TRBD1. This CDR3 is 13 amino acids long. Unmatched junction bases numbered 3, after V lost 8 bases and J lost 2 bases. In germline, CDR1 is MDHEN, CDR2 SYDVKM. The DNA for the CDR3 is TGTGCCAGCCGCAGGGGGGGCAATCAGCCCCAGCATTTT. Amino acid sequence: CASRRGGNQPQHF.

This clone was counted a single time. A far larger clone lies a single base away; this is likely a read error. The chain employs TRBV7-9 and TRBJ1-2, with D uncertain. This CDR3 region has 12 residues. From germline, CDR1 is SEHNR and CDR2 FQNEAQ (reference sequence). The CDR3 region has the DNA TGTGCCTGCAGCTTAGGAGGGTTTTGGGCCCACTTC. Protein sequence: CACSLGGFWAHF.

The rearrangement uses TRBV5-1 and TRBJ2-5; the D is unclear. Germline CDR1 reads SGHRS; CDR2 reads YFSETQ. The CDR3 sequence is 17 residues long. V was cut by 6 bases and J by 0 bases, with 21 bases left in between. The CDR3 DNA reads TGCGCCAGCAACGCCGCTTCGGGCGGAGCGAACCAAGAGACCCAGTACTTC. Protein product: CASNAASGGANQETQYF.

There are a few counts of this clone. J is TRBJ1-1 and V is TRBV7-3, with TRBD1 matching over 7 bases. The CDR3 totals 16 residues. In germline, CDR1 is SGHTA, CDR2 FQGTGA. The V segment lost 1 base and the J segment 0 bases; nucleotides outside the gene matches: 5. Here the CDR3 reads CASSLSGGQLNTEAFF. The CDR3 coding sequence is TGTGCCAGCAGCTTAAGCGGGGGACAGCTGAACACTGAAGCTTTCTTT.

V usage is TRBV5-6 and J usage is TRBJ2-1, with 11 bases matching TRBD2. Trimming took 4 bases from V and 2 from J; bases not matched to a gene: 11. Germline CDR1 SGHDT, CDR2 YYEEEE. This CDR3 has 18 amino acids. The CDR3 coding sequence is TGTGCCAGCAGCGGGGGTAGCGGGAGGGCCGGGACCTACAATGAGCAGTTCTTC. The encoded protein is CASSGGSGRAGTYNEQFF. Full variable domain (outside the CDR3, taken from reference TRBV5-6 and TRBJ2-1): DAGVTQSPTHLIKTRGQQVTLRCSPKSGHDTVSWYQQALGQGPQFIFQYYEEEERQRGNFPDRFSGHQFPNYSSELNVNALLLGDSALYLCASSGGSGRAGTYNEQFFGPGTRLTVL.

CDR3 sequence (DNA): TGCGCCAGCAGCCAAGGCAGGCTAGCGGGCACAGATACGCAGTATTTT. Its protein product is CASSQGRLAGTDTQYF. The chain links TRBV4-3 to TRBJ2-3, with 7 bases identical to TRBD2. CDR1 is LGHNA and CDR2 is YSLEER in the germline V gene. The CDR3 extends over 16 amino acids. With 1 base clipped from V and 1 base from J, the junction kept 5 bases outside the gene matches.

This rearrangement joins TRBV7-9 to TRBJ1-2, with TRBD1 identical over 8 bases. J lost 5 bases, V lost 5 bases, and 10 bases had no gene match. Germline V gene sequence: CDR1 SEHNR, CDR2 FQNEAQ (reference sequence). The CDR3 covers 15 residues. Here the CDR3 reads CASSPQGASEYGYTF. The CDR3 DNA is TGTGCCAGCAGCCCCCAGGGGGCCTCGGAGTATGGCTACACCTTC.

This clone was detected only once. V usage is TRBV7-3 and J usage is TRBJ2-1; either TRBD1 or TRBD2 may fit D (5 bases each). The germline V gene encodes CDR1 SGHTA and CDR2 FQGTGA. The V end lost 0 bases, the J end lost 4 bases, and 10 bases lay between the germline ends. This CDR3 has 15 residues. CDR3 sequence (DNA): TGTGCCAGCAGCTTAACCTTCGGGACGTACAATGAGCAGTTCTTC. As protein: CASSLTFGTYNEQFF.

This clone came up a few times. The chain joins TRBV6-1 to TRBJ2-1; a possible D gene is TRBD2 (5 bases). Germline values: CDR1 MNHNS, CDR2 SASEGT. The CDR3 has 11 residues. V lost 5 bases and J lost 13, with 12 bases in between. CDR3: CASSYGGSQFF. DNA of the CDR3: TGTGCCAGCAGTTACGGAGGCTCACAGTTCTTC.

The rearrangement uses TRBV18 and TRBJ2-2; D is perhaps TRBD1 (6 bases). V lost 4 bases, J lost 4 bases, and 10 bases lay in between. The CDR3 consists of 14 residues. The germline V gene has CDR1 KGHSH and CDR2 LQKENI. CDR3 nucleotides: TGTGCCAGCTCACAAGGGACATCCACCGGGGAGCTGTTTTTT. Translation gives CASSQGTSTGELFF.

This clone has a count of ten or more. The J gene is TRBJ2-5, the V gene TRBV2, with 7 bases that match TRBD2. V lost 4 bases, J lost 5 bases, and 4 bases stayed unmatched. The CDR3 has 13 amino acids. Germline V gene sequence: CDR1 SNHLY, CDR2 FYNNEI. CDR3 coding DNA: TGTGCCAGCAGTGTTTGGGAGGGGGAGACCCAGTACTTC. It translates to CASSVWEGETQYF.